The 24 T cell receptor beta chains reported below all come from one sample, sequenced in a study of blood T cell repertoires in COVID-19. Clones were read by immunoSEQ multiplex PCR, and TCRdb kept only the in-frame ones, dropping some. The sample lists approximately 160,000 clones; 76% were seen once. Material for sequencing was peripheral blood. The source of these receptors is an elderly woman with acute or convalescent COVID-19.

The J gene is TRBJ2-3, the V gene TRBV6-4; 10 nucleotides match TRBD1. CDR1 and CDR2 from the germline V gene are MRHNA and SNTAGT. The CDR3 has 15 residues. Trimming cost V 4 bases and J 2 bases; bases outside gene matches: 3. The CDR3 nucleotides are TGTGCCAGCAGTGGGACAGGGGGAACCACAGATACGCAGTATTTT. Translated: CASSGTGGTTDTQYF.

This chain connects TRBV5-8 to TRBJ1-4; 9 positions match TRBD1. The CDR3 spans 15 residues. Germline V CDR1 and CDR2: SGHTS, YDEGEE. Trimming took 4 bases from V and 3 from J; bases not matched to a gene: 4. This chain's CDR3 is CASSLTGGPNEKLFF. The CDR3 nucleotides read TGTGCCAGCAGCCTCACAGGGGGCCCTAATGAAAAACTGTTTTTT.

This clone was seen a handful of times. The rearrangement uses TRBV19 and TRBJ1-1; maybe TRBD1 (6 bases). V lost 3 bases to trimming and J lost 1 base, with 15 bases between them. This CDR3 comprises 16 residues. Germline CDR1 reads LNHDA; CDR2 reads SQIVND (reference sequence). For the CDR3, the DNA is TGTGCCAGTAGTATGTCCTGGACAGCTGCGAACACTGAAGCTTTCTTT. Translation gives CASSMSWTAANTEAFF.

A word on this clone: Compared with germline, one end of the junction differs, possibly owing to a read error. This chain links TRBV11-1 with TRBJ2-3, with D possibly TRBD2 on 6 matching bases. There are 15 residues in the CDR3. CDR1 and CDR2 (germline): SGHAT, FQDESV (reference sequence). CDR3 in DNA: TGTGCCAGCAGCTTGGGGACCACTAGCACAGATATGCAGTATTTT. The encoded protein is CASSLGTTSTDMQYF.

This rearrangement joins TRBV5-6 to TRBJ1-5, with 7 bases lining up with TRBD1. The germline V gene encodes CDR1 SGHDT and CDR2 YYEEEE. This CDR3 contains 16 residues. V shed 4 bases and J 1 base; nucleotides not matched to a gene: 8. This CDR3 reads CASSTYRGPSNQPQHF. CDR3 nucleotides: TGTGCCAGCAGCACCTACAGGGGTCCGAGCAATCAGCCCCAGCATTTT.

This clone was observed a single time. The DNA of the CDR3 is TGTGCCAGTAGTCCGGGACGGGGGAGCTCTGGGGCCAACGTCCTGACTTTC. It encodes CASSPGRGSSGANVLTF. The rearrangement links TRBV19 to TRBJ2-6; perhaps TRBD2 as D (6 bases). The germline V gene encodes CDR1 LNHDA and CDR2 SQIVND (reference sequence). The CDR3 covers 17 residues. Trimming pared 5 bases from V and 0 bases from J, leaving 14 bases between. Filled out from reference TRBV19 and TRBJ2-6, the complete variable domain reads DGGITQSPKYLFRKEGQNVTLSCEQNLNHDAMYWYRQDPGQGLRLIYYSQIVNDFQKGDIAEGYSVSREKKESFPLTVTSAQKNPTAFYLCASSPGRGSSGANVLTFGAGSRLTVL.

The chain combines TRBV6-6 with TRBJ1-1; D perhaps matches TRBD1 (6 bases). Germline values: CDR1 MNHNY, CDR2 SVGAGI (reference sequence). Between the trimmed V and J ends, which lost 4 bases and 4 bases, there was a span of 13 bases. This CDR3 comprises 14 residues. The chain's CDR3 is CASSSQGQGTEAFF. The CDR3 nucleotides read TGTGCCAGCAGTTCACAGGGTCAAGGCACTGAAGCTTTCTTT.

The chain links TRBV19 to TRBJ1-5, with TRBD1 matching 8 bases. CDR1 and CDR2 (germline): LNHDA, SQIVND (reference sequence). J lost 6 bases, V lost 4 bases, and 11 bases had no gene match. The length of the CDR3 is 16 residues. The CDR3 DNA reads TGTGCCAGTAGTAAGACAGCAGGGGGCATCGGTCAGCCCCAGCATTTT. It codes for CASSKTAGGIGQPQHF.

This clone was detected only once. This chain links TRBV5-4 with TRBJ1-2; maybe TRBD1 (6 bases). The germline V gene has CDR1 SGHNT and CDR2 YYREEE (reference sequence). Trimming took 3 bases from V and 1 from J, leaving 7 bases between them. This CDR3 region has 13 residues. CDR3 in DNA: TGTGCCAGCAGCTCGGACAGTAACTATGGCTACACCTTC. The encoded protein is CASSSDSNYGYTF.

This clone came up a few times. V usage is TRBV6-4 and J usage is TRBJ1-6; D possibly corresponds to TRBD1 (5 bases). V was clipped by 6 bases and J by 7 bases, with 10 bases between them. The CDR3 contains 13 residues. The V gene's germline CDR1 is MRHNA and CDR2 SNTAGT. This CDR3 is CASRAQENSPLHF. The CDR3 nucleotides read TGTGCCAGCAGAGCACAGGAAAATTCACCCCTCCACTTT.

The chain uses TRBV15 and TRBJ1-2, with 7 bases fitting TRBD1. From germline, CDR1 is LNHNV and CDR2 YYDKDF (reference sequence). The CDR3 is made up of 16 amino acids. V shed 5 bases, J shed 0 bases, and the junction held 9 bases outside the gene matches. CDR3 nucleotide sequence: TGTGCCACCAGCCCAGGGGGTGAATTAGCTAACTATGGCTACACCTTC. Its protein is CATSPGGELANYGYTF.

The chain employs TRBV5-3 and TRBJ1-1; 7 bases match TRBD1. TRBV5-3 is filed as an ORF, its function uncertain. The length of the CDR3 is 13 residues. V was clipped by 4 bases and J by 6 bases; unmatched bases: 6. The CDR3 nucleotides are TGTGCCAGAAGCCGAGACAGGGATGCTGAAGCTTTCTTT. Residues: CARSRDRDAEAFF.

The rearrangement links TRBV6-2 or TRBV6-3 to TRBJ2-3, with 9 positions matching TRBD2. This CDR3 is built from 15 residues. After removal of 4 bases from V and 4 bases from J, the junction contained 6 bases not matched to a gene. Germline V gene lookup returns CDR1 MNHEY and CDR2 SVGEGT. CDR3 sequence reads: CASSSRGGLPDTQYF. DNA of the CDR3: TGTGCCAGCAGTTCGCGGGGGGGCCTGCCAGATACGCAGTATTTT.

The chain joins TRBV2 to TRBJ2-5; 14 bases are a match to TRBD2. The CDR3 sequence is 15 residues long. The trim removed 8 bases at V and 2 bases at J, leaving 4 bases unmatched. Per the germline V gene, CDR1 is SNHLY and CDR2 is FYNNEI. The CDR3 coding sequence is TGTGCCAGCTGCTGGACTAGCGGGAGGCAAGAGACCCAGTACTTC. Residues: CASCWTSGRQETQYF.

This clone came up a few times. This rearrangement joins TRBV6-5 to TRBJ1-1, with D possibly being TRBD1 (6 bases). The germline gives CDR1 MNHEY, CDR2 SVGAGI. The CDR3 contains 15 residues. Trimming shortened V by 6 bases and J by 1 base, and 15 bases separated the two germline ends. DNA of the CDR3: TGTGCCAGCAGACCCCGGACAGAATCGAACACTGAAGCTTTCTTT. It yields the protein CASRPRTESNTEAFF.

This clone was seen once. V usage is TRBV6-5 and J usage is TRBJ1-1; 10 nucleotides align to TRBD1. This CDR3 is 14 amino acids long. CDR1 is MNHEY, CDR2 SVGAGI, per germline. The J segment lost 11 bases and the V segment lost 2 bases, leaving 8 bases of the junction unmatched. CDR3 sequence reads: CASSYVRQGAVAFF. The CDR3 DNA reads TGTGCCAGCAGTTACGTGAGACAGGGGGCAGTGGCTTTCTTT.

The chain has TRBV2 and TRBJ1-1, with TRBD1 as a possible D gene (5 bases). Germline V gives CDR1 SNHLY, CDR2 FYNNEI. The CDR3 is made up of 13 amino acids. Trimming stripped 6 bases from V and 1 base from J, with 9 bases between. The CDR3 loop is CASRYRSNTEAFF. The DNA of the CDR3 is TGTGCCAGCAGGTACAGGTCGAACACTGAAGCTTTCTTT. The full variable domain, rest sourced from reference TRBV2 and TRBJ1-1, is EPEVTQTPSHQVTQMGQEVILRCVPISNHLYFYWYRQILGQKVEFLVSFYNNEISEKSEIFDDQFSVERPDGSNFTLKIRSTKLEDSAMYFCASRYRSNTEAFFGQGTRLTVV.

This clone occurred many times. The chain recombines TRBV6-5 with TRBJ1-2; D gene ambiguous. Germline V CDR1 and CDR2: MNHEY, SVGAGI. The CDR3 loop spans 13 amino acids. V lost 6 bases and J lost 0, with 8 bases in between. CDR3 DNA sequence: TGTGCCAGCAGCGACGGGGCTAACTATGGCTACACCTTC. Its translation: CASSDGANYGYTF.

In its sample, this clone was seen a few times. The V gene is TRBV5-1, the J gene TRBJ2-1; the match to TRBD2 covers 9 bases. V gave up 2 bases and J gave up 3 bases; unmatched junction bases: 3. Germline V gene lookup returns CDR1 SGHRS and CDR2 YFSETQ. This CDR3 comprises 15 residues. The CDR3 region is CASSLTSGFYNEQFF. As DNA, the CDR3 is TGCGCCAGCAGCTTAACTAGCGGGTTCTACAATGAGCAGTTCTTC.

The chain recombines TRBV2 with TRBJ1-2; D unclear. Per the germline V gene, CDR1 is SNHLY and CDR2 is FYNNEI. V was shortened by 6 bases and J by 6 bases, with 23 bases between the two germline ends. The CDR3 extends over 16 amino acids. The CDR3 coding sequence is TGTGCCAGCAGAGCCGAGGCTATCGCGTACCTTGATGGCTACACCTTC. It codes for CASRAEAIAYLDGYTF.

The V and J genes are TRBV9 and TRBJ2-5; 9 nucleotides match TRBD2. This CDR3 is built from 17 residues. V shed 5 bases, J shed 0 bases, and the junction held 11 bases outside the gene matches. Germline loops: CDR1 SGDLS, CDR2 YYNGEE. CDR3 in DNA: TGTGCCAGCAGTGCCGGGAAGGCTAGCGGGGACCAAGAGACCCAGTACTTC. It encodes CASSAGKASGDQETQYF.

This chain joins TRBV6-2 or TRBV6-3 and TRBJ2-7; D uncertain. CDR1 MNHEY and CDR2 SVGEGT come from the germline V gene. This CDR3 is built from 14 residues. The V end was cut by 2 bases, the J end by 3 bases, with 11 bases between. The CDR3 spells CASSYPPVRYEQYF. CDR3 in DNA: TGTGCCAGCAGTTACCCCCCGGTACGCTACGAGCAGTACTTC.

The genes are TRBV6-2 or TRBV6-3 and TRBJ2-5; D is possibly TRBD1 (5 bases). V was clipped by 5 bases and J by 5 bases, with 18 bases between them. Germline-derived CDR1 and CDR2 are MNHEY and SVGEGT. CDR3 length equals 15 residues. The DNA for the CDR3 is TGTGCCAGCAGTAGACTGGGGCTATTTAGTGAGACCCAGTACTTC. Residues: CASSRLGLFSETQYF.

J is TRBJ1-2 and V is TRBV27; tentative D call: TRBD1 (6 bases). Trimming removed 6 bases from V and 4 bases from J, with 21 bases in between. The CDR3 extends over 16 amino acids. CDR1 and CDR2 (germline): MNHEY, SMNVEV (reference sequence). The CDR3 sequence is CASRTGQQGAGYGYTF. The CDR3 bases are TGTGCCAGCAGAACGGGACAACAAGGGGCAGGCTATGGCTACACCTTC.